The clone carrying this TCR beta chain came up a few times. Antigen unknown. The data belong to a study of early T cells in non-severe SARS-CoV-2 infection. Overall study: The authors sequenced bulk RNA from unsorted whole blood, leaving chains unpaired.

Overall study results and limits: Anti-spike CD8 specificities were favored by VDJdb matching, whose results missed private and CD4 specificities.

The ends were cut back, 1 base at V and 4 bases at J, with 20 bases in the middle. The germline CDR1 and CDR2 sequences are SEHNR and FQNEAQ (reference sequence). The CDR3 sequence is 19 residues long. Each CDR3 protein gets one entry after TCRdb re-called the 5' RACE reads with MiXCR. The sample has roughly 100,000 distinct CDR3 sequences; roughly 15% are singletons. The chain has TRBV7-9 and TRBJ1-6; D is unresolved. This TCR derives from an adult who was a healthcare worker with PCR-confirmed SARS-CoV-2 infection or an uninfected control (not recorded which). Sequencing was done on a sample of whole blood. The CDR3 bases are TGTGCCAGCAGCTTAGTTAACAGCTCGCCCTCTTTATATAATTCACCCCTCCACTTT. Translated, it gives CASSLVNSSPSLYNSPLHF.